This entry lists 23 T cell receptor beta chains sequenced from one sample in a study of spatial heterogeneity in lung cancer. Time point in this sample: sample taken at primary tumor resection. Whole RNA obtained from tumor, nontumor lung or frozen PBMC underwent sequencing without sorting. TCRdb recomputed calls from the 5' RACE reads with MiXCR, one row per CDR3 protein. The table lists about 40,000 distinct CDR3 sequences, 4% to 6% of them singletons, with approximately 25% in the top ten. Sample: PBMCs, taken at surgery. These receptors were obtained from a female donor with early-stage non-small cell lung cancer.

In this sample, this clonotype turned up many times. This chain joins TRBV29-1 and TRBJ1-3; no reliable D call. Germline loops: CDR1 SQVTM, CDR2 ANQGSEA. V was cut by 6 bases and J by 0 bases, with 24 bases left in between. CDR3 size: 18 residues. CDR3 sequence (DNA): TGCAGCGTAGCTCTGGCAGTACTTACCCCTCACTCTGGAAACACCATATATTTT. Protein sequence: CSVALAVLTPHSGNTIYF.

Relative to its sample, this clonotype is medium-sized. The chain is built from TRBV7-2 and TRBJ2-1, with D perhaps being TRBD1 or TRBD2 (5 bases each). Germline CDR1 is SGHTA and CDR2 is FQGNSA. This CDR3 is 16 amino acids long. The V end lost 4 bases, the J end lost 7 bases, and 20 bases lay between the germline ends. The CDR3 sequence is CASSSWAGARWNEQFF. The CDR3 nucleotides read TGTGCCAGCAGCTCATGGGCCGGGGCCAGGTGGAATGAGCAGTTCTTC.

This clonotype was seen repeatedly, ten times or more. The rearrangement uses TRBV2 and TRBJ2-5; TRBD2 is a possible D gene (5 bases). Trimming took off 6 bases at V and 5 bases at J, with 10 bases between the two ends. Germline V gene data show CDR1 as SNHLY and CDR2 as FYNNEI. The CDR3 is 12 residues long. This chain's CDR3 is CASRTTGETQYF. The DNA for the CDR3 is TGTGCCAGCAGGACTACGGGGGAGACCCAGTACTTC. The full variable domain, completed using reference TRBV2 and TRBJ2-5, is EPEVTQTPSHQVTQMGQEVILRCVPISNHLYFYWYRQILGQKVEFLVSFYNNEISEKSEIFDDQFSVERPDGSNFTLKIRSTKLEDSAMYFCASRTTGETQYFGPGTRLLVL.

In this sample, this clonotype turned up many times. The gene calls are TRBV29-1 and TRBJ2-1; 13 bases are a match to TRBD2. The CDR3 consists of 18 residues. Per the germline V gene, CDR1 is SQVTM and CDR2 is ANQGSEA. Trimming cost V 3 bases and J 0 bases; bases outside gene matches: 8. The CDR3 coding sequence is TGCAGCGTTGAGCGAACTAGCGGGGGGGTAAGCTCCTACAATGAGCAGTTCTTC. It specifies CSVERTSGGVSSYNEQFF.

This clonotype turned up a few times. This chain links TRBV7-2 with TRBJ2-7; tentatively, D is TRBD2 (6 bases). Germline lookup yields CDR1 SGHTA and CDR2 FQGNSA. The germline V and J ends were trimmed by 7 bases and 5 bases, with 12 bases remaining between them. CDR3 length: 12 residues. The CDR3 region is CASNTGGDEQYF. The DNA of the CDR3 is TGTGCCAGCAATACCGGAGGGGACGAGCAGTACTTC.

This clonotype was detected ten times or more. The chain has TRBV27 and TRBJ2-7; D is possibly TRBD1 (5 bases). V was trimmed by 10 bases and J by 4 bases, leaving 11 bases between them. The length of the CDR3 is 11 residues. Per the germline V gene, CDR1 is MNHEY and CDR2 is SMNVEV (reference sequence). The CDR3 reads CATRKGYEQYF. The CDR3 DNA reads as TGTGCCACCAGGAAGGGGTACGAGCAGTACTTC.

There are many counts of this clonotype. The chain carries TRBV7-2 and TRBJ2-7; D may match TRBD1 or TRBD2 (6 bases each). The germline gives CDR1 SGHTA, CDR2 FQGNSA. Trimming removed 1 base at V and 7 bases at J, with 11 bases between. The CDR3 totals 13 residues. CDR3 bases: TGTGCCAGCAGCTTAGTAGGGGGGACAGAGCAGTACTTC. Amino acids: CASSLVGGTEQYF. Complete variable domain (other parts from reference TRBV7-2 and TRBJ2-7): GAGVSQSPSNKVTEKGKDVELRCDPISGHTALYWYRQSLGQGLEFLIYFQGNSAPDKSGLPSDRFSAERTGGSVSTLTIQRTQQEDSAVYLCASSLVGGTEQYFGPGTRLTVT.

This clonotype turned up a few times. The rearrangement links TRBV4-1 to TRBJ1-1; TRBD1 aligns across 9 bases. This CDR3 contains 17 residues. Germline values: CDR1 MGHRA, CDR2 YSYEKL. V shed 4 bases, J shed 5 bases, and the junction held 14 bases outside the gene matches. In DNA, the CDR3 is TGCGCCAGCAGCCTATTTCCCCAGGACAGGGGAGGAACTGAAGCTTTCTTT. Translation gives CASSLFPQDRGGTEAFF.

This clonotype was seen at least ten times. This chain connects TRBV3-1 to TRBJ2-1; tentative D call: TRBD2 (6 bases). The CDR3 is 12 amino acids. Trimming stripped 0 bases from V and 12 bases from J, with 9 bases between. Germline loops: CDR1 LGHDT, CDR2 YNNKEL (reference sequence). CDR3: CASSQDRRGQFF. The CDR3 bases are TGTGCCAGCAGCCAAGATCGGAGGGGGCAGTTCTTC.

CDR3 region: CASWQSGRSNQPQHF. CDR3 DNA sequence: TGTGCCAGCTGGCAAAGCGGTAGAAGCAATCAGCCCCAGCATTTT. The chain has TRBV12-3 or TRBV12-4 and TRBJ1-5, with D hard to call. V lost 8 bases and J lost 1, with 15 bases in between. CDR3 length: 15 amino acids.

This clonotype has more than one count but fewer than ten. The chain links TRBV10-3 to TRBJ2-7, with 8 bases matching TRBD2. In germline, CDR1 is ENHRY, CDR2 SYGVKD. Unmatched junction bases numbered 3, after V lost 6 bases and J lost 2 bases. The CDR3 spans 13 residues. The CDR3: CAIRVGGAYEQYF. CDR3 sequence (DNA): TGTGCCATCAGGGTCGGGGGGGCCTACGAGCAGTACTTC.

At least ten counts were recorded for this clonotype. The chain is built from TRBV11-2 and TRBJ2-1, with D possibly matching TRBD1 (6 bases). Germline V gene lookup returns CDR1 SGHAT and CDR2 FQNNGV. Trimming pared 5 bases from V and 5 bases from J, leaving 16 bases between. CDR3 length: 15 amino acids. CDR3 loop: CASSLIGWTDNEQFF. CDR3 DNA: TGTGCCAGCAGCCTGATTGGATGGACAGACAATGAGCAGTTCTTC.

Points on this clonotype: The CDR3 end shows no conserved phenylalanine or tryptophan, and so a read error is likely. The chain uses TRBV18 and TRBJ2-6, with D maybe TRBD1 (6 bases). Germline values: CDR1 KGHSH, CDR2 LQKENI. Trimming stripped 1 base from V and 0 bases from J, with 13 bases between. This CDR3 spans 18 amino acids. CDR3 sequence reads: CASSPQRTVGSGANVLTS. CDR3 in DNA: TGTGCCAGCTCACCACAAAGGACAGTAGGCTCTGGGGCCAACGTCCTGACTTCC.

This clonotype was counted many times. The chain is built from TRBV18 and TRBJ1-2, with TRBD1 matching over 7 bases. Germline V CDR1 and CDR2: KGHSH, LQKENI. The J segment lost 3 bases and the V segment lost 0 bases, leaving 7 bases of the junction unmatched. The CDR3 extends over 16 amino acids. CDR3 residues: CASSPPRGRGDYGYTF. DNA of the CDR3: TGTGCCAGCTCACCACCTAGGGGGCGAGGGGACTATGGCTACACCTTC.

This clonotype was recorded at least ten times. J is TRBJ2-1 and V is TRBV12-3 or TRBV12-4; tentatively, D is TRBD2 (6 bases). There are 15 residues in the CDR3. V was pared by 3 bases and J by 4 bases, with 13 bases between. This CDR3 reads CASSFFPSAYNEQFF. CDR3 sequence (DNA): TGTGCCAGCAGTTTTTTCCCTAGCGCTTACAATGAGCAGTTCTTC.

This clonotype was recorded at least ten times. The CDR3, as DNA: TGTGCCAGCAGCCCCAACCAAGATACGCAGTATTTT. This sequence encodes CASSPNQDTQYF. The gene calls are TRBV11-1 and TRBJ2-3, with D unclear. V was shortened by 5 bases and J by 5 bases, with 8 bases between the two germline ends. This CDR3 contains 12 residues. CDR1 is SGHAT, CDR2 FQDESV, per germline (reference sequence). Together with reference TRBV11-1 and TRBJ2-3, the CDR3 gives the full variable domain: EAEVAQSPRYKITEKSQAVAFWCDPISGHATLYWYRQILGQGPELLVQFQDESVVDDSQLPKDRFSAERLKGVDSTLKIQPAELGDSAMYLCASSPNQDTQYFGPGTRLTVL.

The chain is built from TRBV9 and TRBJ2-7, with a weak D call TRBD2 (5 bases). V dropped 0 bases and J dropped 6 bases, with 16 bases sitting between them. CDR1 is SGDLS and CDR2 is YYNGEE in the germline V gene. The CDR3 runs to 15 residues. The CDR3 is CASSVGAEVKFEQYF. CDR3 DNA: TGTGCCAGCAGCGTAGGTGCGGAGGTGAAGTTCGAGCAGTACTTC.

This clonotype was detected ten times or more. The V and J genes are TRBV12-3 or TRBV12-4 and TRBJ2-3, with no clear D. Trimming stripped 10 bases from V and 3 bases from J, with 11 bases between. This CDR3 contains 12 residues. The CDR3: CATAVQTDTQYF. The CDR3 bases are TGTGCCACCGCCGTCCAGACAGATACGCAGTATTTT.

This clonotype occurred a few times. The V call is TRBV2, the J call TRBJ1-1; D uncertain. The length of the CDR3 is 14 residues. V was shortened by 6 bases and J by 0 bases, with 11 bases between the two germline ends. Germline-derived CDR1 and CDR2 are SNHLY and FYNNEI. In nucleotides, the CDR3 is TGTGCCAGCAGCGACCTATTTATGAACACTGAAGCTTTCTTT. It yields the protein CASSDLFMNTEAFF.

This clonotype was seen repeatedly, ten times or more. The chain combines TRBV24-1 with TRBJ2-5, with 15 bases fitting TRBD2. The CDR3 has 14 residues. With 10 bases clipped from V and 2 bases from J, the junction kept 1 base outside the gene matches. The germline gives CDR1 KGHDR, CDR2 SFDVKD. The CDR3 coding sequence is TGTGCCACTGGGACTAGCGGGGGGCAAGAGACCCAGTACTTC. Translating gives CATGTSGGQETQYF.

This clonotype was seen more than once but under ten times. The chain links TRBV6-5 to TRBJ2-5; D might be TRBD1 (5 bases). The CDR3 is made up of 12 amino acids. Trimming pared 2 bases from V and 7 bases from J, leaving 8 bases between. Looked up from germline, CDR1 is MNHEY and CDR2 is SVGAGI. The CDR3: CASSYTRGTQYF. CDR3 DNA: TGTGCCAGCAGTTACACAAGGGGGACCCAGTACTTC.

This clonotype showed up many times. The CDR3 sequence is CASSLVSSGDGNTGELFF. CDR3 sequence (DNA): TGTGCCAGCAGCTTAGTCTCATCCGGGGATGGGAACACCGGGGAGCTGTTTTTT. V is TRBV7-9 and J is TRBJ2-2; tentative D call: TRBD2 (5 bases). Between the trimmed V and J ends, which lost 1 base and 1 base, there was a span of 16 bases. CDR3 length: 18 amino acids. Germline values: CDR1 SEHNR, CDR2 FQNEAQ (reference sequence).

Concerning this clonotype itself: A clone one base away is much larger, so this may be a read error. The chain has TRBV2 and TRBJ2-2; D uncertain. The CDR3 loop spans 15 amino acids. Germline-derived CDR1 and CDR2 are SNHLY and FYNNEI. DNA of the CDR3: TGTGCCAGCAGTGACTTGGGGATAAACACCGAGGAGCTGTTTTTT. Its protein product is CASSDLGINTEELFF.